This passage covers 14 T cell receptor beta chains from one sample sequenced in a study of T-cell memory formation after mild COVID-19. TCRdb reanalysed the 5' RACE reads using MiXCR and keeps one entry per CDR3 protein. The data show 250,000 to 350,000 distinct CDR3 sequences, roughly a fifth seen once. Sequencing was done on a sample of PBMCs or a T cell subset sorted from them (not recorded which). Receptor source: a man aged 18 to 30 who had mild COVID-19 (a few samples of this study predate the infection). Cell type and time point are not known.

This clonotype was seen only a few times. The genes are TRBV29-1 and TRBJ1-1; D unclear. The CDR3 is 13 residues long. The germline CDR1 and CDR2 sequences are SQVTM and ANQGSEA. CDR3 DNA sequence: TGCAAGGCTTCGAGGACGGAGAACACTGAAGCTTTCTTT. Its protein is CKASRTENTEAFF.

A few counts support this clonotype. The chain recombines TRBV29-1 with TRBJ1-1, with D maybe TRBD1 (5 bases). The ends were cut back, 7 bases at V and 8 bases at J, with 11 bases in the middle. The CDR3 is made up of 10 amino acids. The germline CDR1 and CDR2 sequences are SQVTM and ANQGSEA. CDR3 sequence reads: CSGAGIEAFF. CDR3 in DNA: TGCAGCGGGGCAGGGATAGAAGCTTTCTTT.

This clonotype was detected only once. The chain is built from TRBV2 and TRBJ2-3; 12 positions match TRBD2. CDR3 size: 16 residues. Germline V gene sequence: CDR1 SNHLY, CDR2 FYNNEI. After removal of 2 bases from V and 5 bases from J, the junction contained 5 bases not matched to a gene. The CDR3 loop is CASSELTSGGLDTQYF. The CDR3 nucleotides read TGTGCCAGCAGTGAATTGACTAGCGGGGGCTTAGATACGCAGTATTTT.

This rearrangement joins TRBV6-5 to TRBJ2-3; no firm D call. This CDR3 spans 14 amino acids. Germline CDR1 reads MNHEY; CDR2 reads SVGAGI. V lost 1 base, J lost 2 bases, and 7 bases lay in between. The CDR3 DNA is TGTGCCAGCAGTTACTGGGGTAACACAGATACGCAGTATTTT. Translation gives CASSYWGNTDTQYF.

This clonotype was observed many times. For the CDR3, the DNA is TGTGCCAGCAGTCAACAAGAGAATTCACCCCTCCACTTT. This translates into CASSQQENSPLHF. The chain is built from TRBV6-5 and TRBJ1-6; unclear D gene. Germline CDR1 reads MNHEY; CDR2 reads SVGAGI. Trimming removed 5 bases at V and 7 bases at J, with 9 bases between. This CDR3 is 13 amino acids long.

This clonotype was found many times. The rearrangement joins TRBV23-1 to TRBJ2-5, with TRBD1 identical over 7 bases. TRBV23-1 is designated an ORF whose function remains uncertain. After removal of 5 bases from V and 1 base from J, the junction contained 7 bases not matched to a gene. The CDR3 has 15 residues. The CDR3 sequence is CASSYGQAFQETQYF. The CDR3 DNA sequence: TGCGCCAGCAGTTACGGACAGGCGTTCCAAGAGACCCAGTACTTC.

The V and J genes are TRBV20-1 and TRBJ1-2; no reliable D call. The CDR3 has 11 residues. Trimming shortened V by 5 bases and J by 5 bases, and 9 bases separated the two germline ends. Germline assignment: CDR1 DFQATT and CDR2 SNEGSKA (reference sequence). CDR3 amino acids: CSALTLYGYTF. CDR3 sequence (DNA): TGCAGTGCTCTTACACTATATGGCTACACCTTC.

This clonotype has only a few counts. The gene calls are TRBV27 and TRBJ2-7; 12 bases agree with TRBD2. The V and J ends lost 0 bases and 7 bases, in that order; junction bases with no gene match: 10. CDR3 length: 17 residues. CDR1 and CDR2 (germline): MNHEY, SMNVEV (reference sequence). CDR3 DNA: TGTGCCAGCAGTTTATCGGCTAGCGGGGGGGAGTCTCTTGAGCAGTACGTC. This translates into CASSLSASGGESLEQYV.

In its sample, this clonotype was seen many times. The CDR3 nucleotides are TGCGCCAGCAGCTTGGAGGGTGGGAATCAGCCCCAGCATTTT. Translated, it gives CASSLEGGNQPQHF. The chain employs TRBV5-1 and TRBJ1-5, with D uncertain. CDR3 size: 14 residues. Deletions cut 0 bases from V and 4 bases from J, with 8 bases between. Germline lookup yields CDR1 SGHRS and CDR2 YFSETQ.

The V and J genes are TRBV12-3 or TRBV12-4 and TRBJ1-4, with no clear D. The germline V and J ends were trimmed by 6 bases and 2 bases, with 10 bases remaining between them. The CDR3 extends over 14 amino acids. The CDR3 protein is CASSPGPTNEKLFF. Here the CDR3 DNA reads TGTGCCAGCAGCCCAGGCCCCACTAATGAAAAACTGTTTTTT.

This clonotype was counted a single time. This rearrangement joins TRBV7-9 to TRBJ1-4; TRBD1 aligns across 9 bases. The germline V gene has CDR1 SEHNR and CDR2 FQNEAQ (reference sequence). V gave up 4 bases and J gave up 8 bases; unmatched junction bases: 5. The CDR3 extends over 14 amino acids. CDR3 sequence: CASSSGDRDEKLFF. In DNA form, the CDR3 reads TGTGCCAGCAGCTCAGGGGACAGGGACGAAAAACTGTTTTTT.

This clonotype was detected a few times. The genes are TRBV4-3 and TRBJ1-2, with D uncertain. Looked up from germline, CDR1 is LGHNA and CDR2 is YSLEER. The V gene lost 0 bases and the J gene lost 0 bases, with 8 bases spanning the gap. The CDR3 runs to 15 residues. The CDR3 DNA follows: TGCGCCAGCAGCCAAGAGTCAGGAGCTAACTATGGCTACACCTTC. It codes for CASSQESGANYGYTF.

The V and J genes are TRBV7-2 and TRBJ1-2; the D is unclear. CDR1 and CDR2 (germline): SGHTA, FQGNSA. The length of the CDR3 is 14 residues. V dropped 0 bases and J dropped 8 bases, with 13 bases sitting between them. DNA of the CDR3: TGTGCCAGCAGCTTAGCTGGTGGGGTTCGCGGCTACACCTTC. This translates into CASSLAGGVRGYTF.

This clonotype was counted only a few times. The chain employs TRBV29-1 and TRBJ2-5; no clear D. The CDR3 contains 13 residues. In germline, CDR1 is SQVTM, CDR2 ANQGSEA. Trimming removed 4 bases from V and 5 bases from J, with 14 bases in between. CDR3 nucleotides: TGCAGCGTTGTGTGGCTCGACGACGAGACCCAGTACTTC. This codes for CSVVWLDDETQYF.